One sample yielded the 10 T cell receptor beta chains listed below, sequenced in a study of OX40 agonist ivuxolimab in advanced cancers. Here immunoSEQ multiplex PCR was the method, and the copy in TCRdb shows in-frame clones only, minus some. The sample records approximately 61,000 clones, about 85% being singletons. Sequencing used CD4+ or CD8+ T cells sorted from blood, obtained in a trial of the OX40 agonist ivuxolimab. The source of these receptors is an adult with an advanced solid tumor such as melanoma, head and neck, liver or kidney cancer.

The chain carries TRBV7-9 and TRBJ2-7, with D perhaps given as TRBD1 or TRBD2 (5 bases each). This CDR3 is 14 amino acids long. CDR1 is SEHNR and CDR2 is FQNEAQ in the germline V gene (reference sequence). V was shortened by 5 bases and J by 4 bases, with 15 bases between the two germline ends. The CDR3 coding sequence is TGTGCCAGCAGCCCATCGGGGCTCAGATACGAGCAGTACTTC. It codes for CASSPSGLRYEQYF.

The rearrangement links TRBV5-1 to TRBJ1-2, with TRBD1 matching over 7 bases. Trimming cost V 0 bases and J 5 bases; bases outside gene matches: 16. CDR1 and CDR2 from the germline V gene are SGHRS and YFSETQ. This CDR3 has 18 amino acids. In nucleotides, the CDR3 is TGCGCCAGCAGCTTGGAAGCACGAAGGGGGCGGGTAGCATATGGCTACACCTTC. It codes for CASSLEARRGRVAYGYTF.

The V and J genes are TRBV19 and TRBJ2-2; D possibly corresponds to TRBD2 (6 bases). CDR1 LNHDA and CDR2 SQIVND come from the germline V gene (reference sequence). V lost 7 bases, J lost 8 bases, and 23 bases lay in between. The CDR3 length is 16 residues. The CDR3 DNA sequence: TGTGCCAGTACCCTCAACCGGGACTCTCTCAGGGGGGAGCTGTTTTTT. Its translation is CASTLNRDSLRGELFF.

Comments on this clone: Other DNA sequences from this sample encode an identical CDR3 as well. The gene calls are TRBV6-5 and TRBJ1-3; the D gene is possibly TRBD1 (5 bases). Between the trimmed V and J ends, which lost 3 bases and 2 bases, there was a span of 8 bases. The CDR3 is made up of 14 amino acids. Per the germline V gene, CDR1 is MNHEY and CDR2 is SVGAGI. The CDR3 nucleotides read TGTGCCAGCAGTTATGGGGGGACTGGAAACACCATATATTTT. Protein product: CASSYGGTGNTIYF.

This chain uses TRBV15 with TRBJ2-5, with 8 bases aligning to TRBD1. CDR1 and CDR2 from the germline V gene are LNHNV and YYDKDF (reference sequence). The CDR3 runs 14 residues. Trimming at V came to 9 bases and at J to 5 bases, leaving 11 bases not matched to a gene. This CDR3 is CATTLDRAGETQYF. The CDR3 DNA is TGTGCCACAACCCTGGACAGGGCGGGGGAGACCCAGTACTTC.

The rearrangement links TRBV5-8 to TRBJ2-1, with 9 bases fitting TRBD2. The CDR3 runs 15 residues. The J segment lost 3 bases and the V segment lost 3 bases, leaving 4 bases of the junction unmatched. Germline assignment: CDR1 SGHTS and CDR2 YDEGEE. CDR3 nucleotides: TGTGCCAGCAGCTCTGCGGGAGGGCTCTACAATGAGCAGTTCTTC. It specifies CASSSAGGLYNEQFF.

This clone was picked up one time. The V and J genes are TRBV6-5 and TRBJ1-5; possibly TRBD1 for D (6 bases). This CDR3 has 14 amino acids. The V end lost 6 bases, the J end lost 4 bases, and 13 bases lay between the germline ends. Germline V CDR1 and CDR2: MNHEY, SVGAGI. CDR3 in amino acids: CASRPGGGNQPQHF. The DNA for the CDR3 is TGTGCCAGCAGACCTGGGGGCGGGAATCAGCCCCAGCATTTT.

The chain employs TRBV11-2 and TRBJ1-2, with 8 nucleotides matching TRBD1. The V gene end was trimmed by 0 bases and the J gene end by 5 bases; junction bases not matched to a gene: 2. Germline loops: CDR1 SGHAT, CDR2 FQNNGV. CDR3 length: 14 residues. The CDR3 reads CASSLEGQGYGYTF. The DNA of the CDR3 is TGTGCCAGCAGCTTAGAAGGACAGGGATATGGCTACACCTTC.

This CDR3 is CASSSIAGEGYNEQFF. CDR3 nucleotide sequence: TGTGCCAGCAGTTCAATAGCGGGAGAGGGTTACAATGAGCAGTTCTTC. The V and J genes are TRBV6-5 and TRBJ2-1, with 9 bases aligning to TRBD2. There are 16 residues in the CDR3. Germline CDR1 reads MNHEY; CDR2 reads SVGAGI. Trimming took 4 bases from V and 4 from J; bases not matched to a gene: 8.

This chain uses TRBV9 with TRBJ1-6; no clear D. The germline CDR1 and CDR2 sequences are SGDLS and YYNGEE. CDR3 size: 17 residues. Trimming left V 0 bases short and J 5 bases short, with 15 bases between. CDR3 sequence: CASSVETIQTNNSPLHF. CDR3 coding DNA: TGTGCCAGCAGCGTAGAAACAATACAAACCAATAATTCACCCCTCCACTTT.